This paragraph covers one TCR beta chain sequence. The antigen is not known. The CDR3 spans 16 residues. The data were taken from a study of monozygotic twins with inflammatory bowel disease. TCRdb reprocessed the 5' RACE reads, keeping one entry per CDR3 protein, no DNA. In all, the sample yields roughly 120,000 distinct CDR3 sequences. Study conclusions and caveats: Researchers reported no repertoire similarity difference between concordant and discordant twins, possibly from limited power.

The receptor comes from a human donor with ulcerative colitis or Crohn's disease, or a healthy co-twin of an affected twin (not recorded which). The chain recombines TRBV12-3 or TRBV12-4 with TRBJ2-1; TCRdb reports TRBD2, a call that lacks DNA to check it against. The source material was blood. The CDR3 here is CASSPGLAGGYNEQFF.